These 15 T cell receptor beta chains were all obtained from the same sample, sequenced in a study of blood T cell repertoires in COVID-19. The protocol was immunoSEQ multiplex PCR, while the TCRdb copy is restricted to in-frame clones and leaves out a portion. Of about 300,000 clones listed, 70% to 90% are singletons. Sequences were obtained from PBMCs or T cells enriched from blood (not recorded which). The receptors here all came from a man aged 25 to 40 who had recovered from COVID-19.

V is TRBV27 and J is TRBJ1-2; maybe TRBD1 (6 bases). V was cut by 5 bases and J by 4 bases, with 11 bases left in between. The CDR3 covers 13 residues. In germline, CDR1 is MNHEY, CDR2 SMNVEV (reference sequence). In DNA, the CDR3 is TGTGCCAGCAGTGCTACAGGGCTCTATGGCTACACCTTC. Its translation is CASSATGLYGYTF.

The chain couples TRBV6-5 to TRBJ2-7; 12 positions match TRBD2. In germline, CDR1 is MNHEY, CDR2 SVGAGI. Trimming cost V 6 bases and J 3 bases; bases outside gene matches: 6. The length of the CDR3 is 15 residues. CDR3 sequence reads: CASRPGLAGLYEQYF. In DNA form, the CDR3 reads TGTGCCAGCAGACCCGGACTAGCGGGACTCTACGAGCAGTACTTC.

This clone was seen once. This chain connects TRBV6-5 to TRBJ1-6; 7 nucleotides line up with TRBD1. V shed 2 bases, J shed 10 bases, and the junction held 5 bases outside the gene matches. Germline V gene lookup returns CDR1 MNHEY and CDR2 SVGAGI. The CDR3 length is 14 residues. CDR3 nucleotides: TGTGCCAGCAGTTACCAGGGGGGCAAATCACCCCTCCACTTT. Translated: CASSYQGGKSPLHF.

This clone was detected only once. The gene calls are TRBV5-6 and TRBJ1-6; 8 bases are a match to TRBD1. The CDR3 is 14 residues long. Germline CDR1 reads SGHDT; CDR2 reads YYEEEE. Trimming cost V 4 bases and J 9 bases; bases outside gene matches: 6. CDR3 residues: CASSATGASSPLHF. DNA of the CDR3: TGTGCCAGCAGCGCGACAGGGGCGAGTTCACCCCTCCACTTT. The variable domain in full, with the rest retrieved from reference TRBV5-6 and TRBJ1-6, is DAGVTQSPTHLIKTRGQQVTLRCSPKSGHDTVSWYQQALGQGPQFIFQYYEEEERQRGNFPDRFSGHQFPNYSSELNVNALLLGDSALYLCASSATGASSPLHFGNGTRLTVT.

The chain couples TRBV11-3 to TRBJ1-2; TRBD1 matches 7 bases. The CDR3 is 14 amino acids. CDR1 is SGHNT and CDR2 is YENEEA in the germline V gene. With V trimmed by 1 base and J by 6 bases, 5 bases remained unmatched. CDR3 amino acids: CASSLGTGADGYTF. CDR3 sequence (DNA): TGTGCCAGCAGCTTAGGCACAGGGGCGGATGGCTACACCTTC.

V usage is TRBV7-8 and J usage is TRBJ1-5, with 7 bases fitting TRBD1. CDR1 SGHVS and CDR2 FQNEAQ come from the germline V gene. The J segment lost 4 bases and the V segment lost 5 bases, leaving 14 bases of the junction unmatched. The CDR3 totals 17 residues. DNA of the CDR3: TGTGCCAGCAGCCCGCGTTACTCAGGGGGGTGGAATCAGCCCCAGCATTTT. Protein: CASSPRYSGGWNQPQHF.

This chain links TRBV19 with TRBJ1-4; D is unresolved. Germline CDR1 reads LNHDA; CDR2 reads SQIVND (reference sequence). The CDR3 runs to 14 residues. Trimming took off 3 bases at V and 9 bases at J, with 14 bases between the two ends. The CDR3: CASSIGREVKKLFF. In nucleotides, the CDR3 is TGTGCCAGTAGTATCGGTCGGGAAGTGAAAAAACTGTTTTTT.

The chain has TRBV2 and TRBJ1-2, with D hard to call. Trimming took off 4 bases at V and 7 bases at J, with 13 bases between the two ends. This CDR3 has 13 residues. Germline values: CDR1 SNHLY, CDR2 FYNNEI. For the CDR3, the DNA is TGTGCCAGCAGTGGCCCCCCACTCGGTGGCTACACCTTC. Amino acids: CASSGPPLGGYTF.

A few counts support this clone. The genes are TRBV28 and TRBJ2-6, with TRBD1 identical over 8 bases. CDR1 is MDHEN and CDR2 is SYDVKM in the germline V gene. The V segment lost 4 bases and the J segment 8 bases; nucleotides outside the gene matches: 7. The CDR3 totals 15 residues. In DNA, the CDR3 is TGTGCCAGCAGTTATTTCGGACAGGGAACCAACGTCCTGACTTTC. It yields the protein CASSYFGQGTNVLTF.

The CDR3 bases are TGTGCCAGCAGCTATGCGGCTACCTACGAGCAGTACTTC. Its translation is CASSYAATYEQYF. The V gene is TRBV6-4, the J gene TRBJ2-7; D gene ambiguous. CDR1 is MRHNA and CDR2 is SNTAGT in the germline V gene. The V end lost 6 bases, the J end lost 2 bases, and 11 bases lay between the germline ends. CDR3 size: 13 residues.

This clone turned up a few times. The V and J genes are TRBV7-9 and TRBJ2-1; 7 positions agree with TRBD1. The CDR3 is made up of 14 amino acids. J was trimmed by 6 bases and V by 5 bases; bases with no gene match: 7. Germline CDR1 is SEHNR and CDR2 is FQNEAQ (reference sequence). As DNA, the CDR3 is TGTGCCAGCAGCACAAGGACAGGATTCAATGAGCAGTTCTTC. Amino acid sequence: CASSTRTGFNEQFF.

V gene TRBV7-2 combines with J gene TRBJ1-1; D uncertain. Germline V gene lookup returns CDR1 SGHTA and CDR2 FQGNSA. The CDR3 runs 14 residues. Trimming stripped 1 base from V and 1 base from J, with 7 bases between. Written as DNA, the CDR3 is TGTGCCAGCAGCTTAGGGGGAGCGAACACTGAAGCTTTCTTT. Its translation: CASSLGGANTEAFF.

The chain is built from TRBV28 and TRBJ2-7, with D possibly TRBD1 on 9 matching bases. The V end was cut by 6 bases, the J end by 5 bases, with 23 bases between. This CDR3 comprises 16 residues. Germline assignment: CDR1 MDHEN and CDR2 SYDVKM. The CDR3 here is CASSLGGGQGRNEQYF. Written as DNA, the CDR3 is TGTGCCAGCAGCCTCGGGGGGGGACAGGGACGTAACGAGCAGTACTTC.

This clone was found a few times. CDR3 nucleotide sequence: TGCGCCAGCAGTGAGTACGAAGGGGACACTGAAGCTTTCTTT. Amino acid sequence: CASSEYEGDTEAFF. This chain connects TRBV10-1 to TRBJ1-1; D possibly corresponds to TRBD1 (5 bases). Germline V gene sequence: CDR1 WNHNN, CDR2 SYGVQD (reference sequence). CDR3 length equals 14 residues. Trimming took off 1 base at V and 3 bases at J, with 9 bases between the two ends.

The chain combines TRBV7-9 with TRBJ1-2; D is unclear. CDR3 length: 14 amino acids. V lost 2 bases and J 4 bases, leaving 11 bases between the germline ends. Germline V gene data show CDR1 as SEHNR and CDR2 as FQNEAQ (reference sequence). In DNA form, the CDR3 reads TGTGCCAGCAGCTTATATTCGGGGAGCTATGGCTACACCTTC. Translated: CASSLYSGSYGYTF.